This TCR beta chain was captured in a study of circulating CD8 cells and anti-PD-1 response in melanoma. Turning to the study itself: About 50% of the 13 melanoma patients received first-line anti-PD-1 therapy.

This clonotype is termed large (0.1 to 1%). From live CD3+CD8+TCRalphabeta+ cells, four PD-1 and/or TIGIT subsets were sorted. TCR libraries were prepared from about 16 ng of total RNA with the QIAseq Immune Repertoire TCR panel. Each CDR3 protein gets one entry after TCRdb re-called the reads with MiXCR. The data hold roughly 380 distinct CDR3 sequences, with more than 5.5% observed a single time. V was pared by 5 bases and J by 3 bases, with 8 bases between. CDR1 is MNHEY and CDR2 is SMNVEV in the germline V gene (reference sequence). CDR3 size: 13 residues. The sequenced sample was CD8+ T cells from PBMCs, obtained at baseline or after one month of anti-PD-1 therapy (not recorded which). This chain uses TRBV27 with TRBJ1-5; no clear D gene. The receptor's source is a human donor with melanoma. In DNA form, the CDR3 reads TGTGCCAGCAGTCGTACTCTCAATCAGCCCCAGCATTTT. As protein: CASSRTLNQPQHF.